This T cell receptor (beta chain) was captured in a study of vaccination and CD4 T cells after COVID-19. Once obtained from cultured CD4+ T cells, the DNA was sequenced using the Oncomine TCR Beta short-read assay. MiXCR, applied by TCRdb to the PCR reads, yields one record per CDR3 protein. The table includes 15,000 to 20,000 distinct CDR3 sequences, roughly three fifths detected once. The treatment denotes: roughly 10-day PBMC culture with coronavirus spike peptide pools or control peptides (ViraFEST assay). Concerning this clonotype itself: Its matching antigen is unknown.

This sequence originates from a human donor who had recovered from COVID-19. The sample consisted of CD4+ T cells from blood, cultured in vitro.

In nucleotides, the CDR3 is TGTGCCAGCAGCATAATGAATCAGCCCCAGCATTTT. Protein product: CASSIMNQPQHF. The chain combines TRBV3-1 with TRBJ1-5; no definite D call. This CDR3 is built from 12 residues. V was trimmed by 5 bases and J by 4 bases, leaving 6 bases between them. Looked up from germline, CDR1 is LGHDT and CDR2 is YNNKEL (reference sequence).